The clone carrying this TCR beta chain was observed a handful of times. V gave up 10 bases and J gave up 1 base; unmatched junction bases: 8. The CDR3 is 14 amino acids. The germline gives CDR1 PRHDT, CDR2 FYEKMQ (reference sequence). These data are taken from a study of CD8+ T cells in alopecia areata. Study information: Treatment comprised oral tofacitinib, 5 to 10 mg twice daily, in treated patients.

Sequencing used cDNA as its template, made by extracting RNA and reverse transcribing it. Measured with immunoSEQ multiplex PCR; TCRdb has only the in-frame clones, and not every one. The repertoire holds 150,000 to 200,000 clones, with around 64% as singletons. The input for sequencing was CD8+ T cells sorted from blood, taken at week 0. This sequence was found in a human donor with alopecia areata. The chain couples TRBV13 to TRBJ1-1, with 8 bases lining up with TRBD1. CDR3 in amino acids: CATRTGGWNTEAFF. CDR3 bases: TGTGCCACTCGAACAGGGGGGTGGAACACTGAAGCTTTCTTT.